This T cell receptor (beta chain) originates from a study of shared clonotypes between healthy human individuals. Whole-study results and caveats: It was observed that roughly 5.1% of naive CD4 clonotypes were shared across a handful of donors.

With respect to this clone: Its antigen is currently unknown.

J was trimmed by 7 bases and V by 5 bases; bases with no gene match: 12. Germline CDR1 SEHNR, CDR2 FQNEAQ (reference sequence). There are 18 residues in the CDR3. Deep-level settings were used for running the assay. Using immunoSEQ multiplex PCR, the repertoire was profiled, and TCRdb retains in-frame clones only, with some absent. The top ten clones hold 1% to 1.5% of a sample with about 2 million clones, roughly 95% of them seen once. Terminally differentiated effector memory CD45RA+ cells were left out of the naive CD8 fraction, which was CD45RO-negative and positively selected for CCR7. Donors comprised only Caucasian adults living in Nashville, Tennessee.

This TCR was recovered from a man aged 18 to 30 in good health. The source material was naive CD8+ T cells sorted from blood. This rearrangement joins TRBV7-9 to TRBJ2-2; TRBD2 aligns across 14 bases. CDR3 sequence (DNA): TGTGCCAGCAGCGTACCTACCTCCGGACTAGCGGGAGGCGGGGAGCTGTTTTTT. Residues: CASSVPTSGLAGGGELFF.